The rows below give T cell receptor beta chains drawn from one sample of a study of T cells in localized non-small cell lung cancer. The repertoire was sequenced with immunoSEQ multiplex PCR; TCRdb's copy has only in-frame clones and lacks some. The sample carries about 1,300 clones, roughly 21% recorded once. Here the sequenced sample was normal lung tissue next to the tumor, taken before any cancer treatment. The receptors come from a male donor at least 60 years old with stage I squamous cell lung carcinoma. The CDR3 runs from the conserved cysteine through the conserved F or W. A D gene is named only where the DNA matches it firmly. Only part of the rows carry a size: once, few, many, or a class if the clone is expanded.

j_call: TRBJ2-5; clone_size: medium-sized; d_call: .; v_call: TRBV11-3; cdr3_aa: CASSLHGGGYQETQYF; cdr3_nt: TGTGCCAGCAGCTTGCACGGCGGTGGGTACCAAGAGACCCAGTACTTC
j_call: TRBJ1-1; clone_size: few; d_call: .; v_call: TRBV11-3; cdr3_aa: CASSLSGSGNTEAFF; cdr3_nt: TGTGCCAGCAGCTTATCAGGGTCCGGGAACACTGAAGCTTTCTTT
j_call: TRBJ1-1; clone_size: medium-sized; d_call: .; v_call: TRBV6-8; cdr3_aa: CASSPNPGNTEAFF; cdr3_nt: TGTGCCAGCAGTCCGAATCCTGGGAACACTGAAGCTTTCTTT
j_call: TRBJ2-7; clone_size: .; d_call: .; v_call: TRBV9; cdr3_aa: CASKASGTDEQYF; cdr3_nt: TGTGCCAGCAAGGCGAGCGGGACAGACGAGCAGTACTTC
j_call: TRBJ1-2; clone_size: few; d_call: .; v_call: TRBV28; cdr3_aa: CATSMGDRNSYGYTF; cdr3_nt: TGTGCCACCTCGATGGGGGACCGAAACTCCTATGGCTACACCTTC
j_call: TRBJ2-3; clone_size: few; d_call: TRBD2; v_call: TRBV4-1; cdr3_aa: CASSRRLAGGEDTQYF; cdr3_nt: TGCGCCAGCAGCCGTCGACTAGCGGGAGGGGAAGATACGCAGTATTTT
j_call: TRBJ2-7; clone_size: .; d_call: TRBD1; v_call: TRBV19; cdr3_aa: CASRDTGTGNSYEQYF; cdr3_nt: TGTGCCAGTAGAGACACCGGGACAGGAAATTCCTACGAGCAGTACTTC
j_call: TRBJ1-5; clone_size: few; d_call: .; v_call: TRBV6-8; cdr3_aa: CASRSGNSNQPQHF; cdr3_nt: TGTGCCAGCAGATCAGGGAATAGCAATCAGCCCCAGCATTTT
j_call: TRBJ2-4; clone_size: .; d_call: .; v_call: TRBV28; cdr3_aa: CASSWASQRGIQYF; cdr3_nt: TGTGCCAGCAGTTGGGCTAGCCAACGCGGCATTCAGTACTTC
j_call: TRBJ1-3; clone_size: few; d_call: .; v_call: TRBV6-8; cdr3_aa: CASSPVTIHTGNTIYF; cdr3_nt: TGTGCCAGCAGCCCGGTGACAATCCATACTGGAAACACCATATATTTT
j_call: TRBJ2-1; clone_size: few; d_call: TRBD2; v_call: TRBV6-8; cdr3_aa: CASSYSSGTGAGDEQFF; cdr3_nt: TGTGCCAGCAGTTACTCGTCAGGGACGGGAGCGGGGGATGAGCAGTTCTTC
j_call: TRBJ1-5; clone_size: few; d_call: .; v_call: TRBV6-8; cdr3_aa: CASSAVTPGFQPQHF; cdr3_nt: TGTGCCAGCAGTGCAGTGACGCCTGGTTTTCAGCCCCAGCATTTT
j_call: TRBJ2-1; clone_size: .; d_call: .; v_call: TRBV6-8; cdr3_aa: CASSYGGVSYNEQFF; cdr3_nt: TGTGCCAGCAGTTACGGCGGGGTCTCCTACAATGAGCAGTTCTTC
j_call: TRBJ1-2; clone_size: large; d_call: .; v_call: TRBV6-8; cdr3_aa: CASSYTAGTRSGYTF; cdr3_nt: TGTGCCAGCAGTTACACCGCAGGGACCCGGAGCGGCTACACCTTC
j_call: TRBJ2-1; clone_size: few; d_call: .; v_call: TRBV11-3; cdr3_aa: CASSQGRLRDHEQFF; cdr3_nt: TGTGCCAGCAGCCAGGGTCGTCTGAGGGACCATGAGCAGTTCTTC
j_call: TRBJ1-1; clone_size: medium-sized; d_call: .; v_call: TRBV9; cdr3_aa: CASSARTGNTEAFF; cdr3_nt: TGTGCCAGCAGCGCCAGGACGGGGAACACTGAAGCTTTCTTT